Below, 16 T cell receptor beta chains from the same sample are listed, as sequenced in a study of T cells in Graves' hyperthyroidism and ophthalmopathy. RNA transcripts provided the source from which TCR beta CDR3 regions were amplified. HTBI primers drove first-round RT-PCR of the TCR CDR3. TCRdb passed the multiplex PCR reads through MiXCR, listing each CDR3 protein once. The sample yields a few hundred thousand distinct CDR3 sequences, around 42% seen once. Sequencing input: peripheral blood or thyroid tissue (not recorded which). The receptors shown here come from a woman younger than 30 with Graves' hyperthyroidism.

The table lists this clonotype with many counts. This chain joins TRBV7-2 and TRBJ2-3, with 9 bases that match TRBD2. The germline gives CDR1 SGHTA, CDR2 FQGNSA. J was trimmed by 5 bases and V by 6 bases; bases with no gene match: 6. The CDR3 runs to 14 residues. DNA of the CDR3: TGTGCCAGCAGTAGCGGGAGAGGGAGAGATACGCAGTATTTT. Its protein product is CASSSGRGRDTQYF.

This chain uses TRBV25-1 with TRBJ2-7, with D possibly matching TRBD2 (6 bases). With 1 base removed from V and 2 bases from J, the gap between germline ends came to 9 bases. Germline V gene data show CDR1 as MGHDK and CDR2 as SYGVNS. The CDR3 consists of 14 residues. The CDR3 DNA reads TGTGCCAGCAGTGAATTTGGCGGGGCCTACGAGCAGTACTTC. Amino acid sequence: CASSEFGGAYEQYF.

On this clonotype itself: This may arise from a read error, as a much more abundant clone is one base away. This chain links TRBV19 with TRBJ1-1, with unresolved D. V was clipped by 8 bases and J by 7 bases, with 11 bases between them. CDR3 size: 11 residues. Germline V gene lookup returns CDR1 LNHDA and CDR2 SQIVND (reference sequence). This chain's CDR3 is CASREDIEAFF. CDR3 in DNA: TGTGCCAGTCGGGAAGACATTGAAGCTTTCTTT.

This clonotype was seen at least ten times. V is TRBV12-3 or TRBV12-4 and J is TRBJ1-4, with D perhaps TRBD1 (6 bases). Deletions cut 4 bases from V and 6 bases from J, with 12 bases between. This CDR3 contains 14 residues. CDR3 in amino acids: CASSYAGGDEKLFF. The DNA of the CDR3 is TGTGCCAGCAGTTACGCGGGGGGCGATGAAAAACTGTTTTTT.

This clonotype was counted a few times. This chain connects TRBV6-2 or TRBV6-3 to TRBJ1-4; D gene unclear. Trimming removed 6 bases from V and 4 bases from J, with 12 bases in between. Germline CDR1 MNHEY, CDR2 SVGEGT. There are 14 residues in the CDR3. The CDR3 DNA reads as TGTGCCAGCAGACAGACTCAGAATAATGAAAAACTGTTTTTT. Its translation is CASRQTQNNEKLFF.

This clonotype was counted at least ten times. The rearrangement joins TRBV18 to TRBJ1-5; perhaps TRBD1 as D (6 bases). Germline V gene data show CDR1 as KGHSH and CDR2 as LQKENI. Trimming left V 0 bases short and J 4 bases short, with 10 bases between. There are 15 residues in the CDR3. CDR3 nucleotide sequence: TGTGCCAGCTCACCACCCGGACAGCGTAATCAGCCCCAGCATTTT. It translates to CASSPPGQRNQPQHF.

At least ten counts were recorded for this clonotype. CDR3 amino acids: CSASDPWGPSYEQYF. The DNA of the CDR3 is TGCAGCGCTTCTGATCCCTGGGGACCCTCCTACGAGCAGTACTTC. V is TRBV29-1 and J is TRBJ2-7; D is perhaps TRBD1 or TRBD2 (5 bases each). This CDR3 has 15 residues. The V gene's germline CDR1 is SQVTM and CDR2 ANQGSEA. V was pared by 7 bases and J by 0 bases, with 19 bases between.

This clonotype was recorded many times. The genes are TRBV3-1 and TRBJ2-7; D unclear. Germline CDR1 is LGHDT and CDR2 is YNNKEL (reference sequence). There are 11 residues in the CDR3. The V end lost 1 base, the J end lost 6 bases, and 4 bases lay between the germline ends. This CDR3 is CASSQVGEQYF. CDR3 DNA: TGTGCCAGCAGCCAAGTTGGCGAGCAGTACTTC.

The genes are TRBV29-1 and TRBJ1-2; possibly TRBD1 for D (6 bases). This CDR3 has 13 amino acids. Germline CDR1 and CDR2: SQVTM and ANQGSEA. Trimming cost V 8 bases and J 6 bases, with 19 bases left between them. The CDR3 sequence is CSLLPRGADGYTF. CDR3 nucleotide sequence: TGCAGCCTTCTTCCCCGGGGGGCAGATGGCTACACCTTC.

This chain uses TRBV29-1 with TRBJ1-5; D is undetermined. Germline CDR1 reads SQVTM; CDR2 reads ANQGSEA. The CDR3 is 14 amino acids. V lost 0 bases to trimming and J lost 11 bases, with 17 bases between them. CDR3 sequence (DNA): TGCAGCGTTGAAGATCATAAGGAGGGAGGAACCCAGCATTTT. Translation gives CSVEDHKEGGTQHF. Full variable domain (rest looked up from reference TRBV29-1 and TRBJ1-5): SAVISQKPSRDICQRGTSLTIQCQVDSQVTMMFWYRQQPGQSLTLIATANQGSEATYESGFVIDKFPISRPNLTFSTLTVSNMSPEDSSIYLCSVEDHKEGGTQHFGDGTRLSIL.

In its sample, this clonotype was seen many times. This chain joins TRBV12-3 or TRBV12-4 and TRBJ1-4; D call uncertain. V lost 6 bases, J lost 4 bases, and 15 bases lay in between. This CDR3 is built from 15 residues. In DNA, the CDR3 is TGTGCCAGCAGGTTGGCTGGGAGAGATAATGAAAAACTGTTTTTT. Its protein is CASRLAGRDNEKLFF.

V gene TRBV2 combines with J gene TRBJ2-7; TRBD1 aligns across 9 bases. This CDR3 has 15 amino acids. Germline V gene data show CDR1 as SNHLY and CDR2 as FYNNEI. CDR3 in DNA: TGTGCAAGCGGGACAGGGAGGGAAGACTCCTACGAGCAGTACTTC. As protein: CASGTGREDSYEQYF.

This clonotype has at least ten counts. The chain joins TRBV19 to TRBJ1-4, with TRBD1 identical over 8 bases. There are 14 residues in the CDR3. The V gene's germline CDR1 is LNHDA and CDR2 SQIVND (reference sequence). J gave up 5 bases and V 6 bases, and 5 bases lay outside the gene matches. The DNA for the CDR3 is TGTGCCAGTAGCGAGACAGGGGTAAATGAAAAACTGTTTTTT. Residues: CASSETGVNEKLFF.

The genes are TRBV6-5 and TRBJ2-5; the D gene could be TRBD1 or TRBD2 (7 bases each). The ends were cut back, 4 bases at V and 5 bases at J, with 23 bases in the middle. CDR3 length: 17 amino acids. Per the germline V gene, CDR1 is MNHEY and CDR2 is SVGAGI. Here the CDR3 reads CASSSAGGREAGETQYF. CDR3 sequence (DNA): TGTGCCAGCAGTTCCGCAGGGGGGAGGGAAGCCGGGGAGACCCAGTACTTC.

This chain connects TRBV24-1 to TRBJ2-5, with 7 bases fitting TRBD2. The CDR3 has 17 amino acids. Germline lookup yields CDR1 KGHDR and CDR2 SFDVKD. V was clipped by 5 bases and J by 0 bases; unmatched bases: 11. Here the CDR3 DNA reads TGTGCCACCAGTGGCCCCGGGGGGTGGGTCGACCAAGAGACCCAGTACTTC. Its protein is CATSGPGGWVDQETQYF.

This sequence joins TRBV7-9 and TRBJ2-3, with 9 bases aligning to TRBD2. Germline V lookup: CDR1 SEHNR, CDR2 FQNEAQ (reference sequence). This CDR3 has 16 amino acids. Trimming at V came to 1 base and at J to 1 base, leaving 3 bases not matched to a gene. CDR3 loop: CASSLVSGSGTDTQYF. The CDR3 bases are TGTGCCAGCAGCTTAGTTAGCGGGAGTGGCACAGATACGCAGTATTTT.